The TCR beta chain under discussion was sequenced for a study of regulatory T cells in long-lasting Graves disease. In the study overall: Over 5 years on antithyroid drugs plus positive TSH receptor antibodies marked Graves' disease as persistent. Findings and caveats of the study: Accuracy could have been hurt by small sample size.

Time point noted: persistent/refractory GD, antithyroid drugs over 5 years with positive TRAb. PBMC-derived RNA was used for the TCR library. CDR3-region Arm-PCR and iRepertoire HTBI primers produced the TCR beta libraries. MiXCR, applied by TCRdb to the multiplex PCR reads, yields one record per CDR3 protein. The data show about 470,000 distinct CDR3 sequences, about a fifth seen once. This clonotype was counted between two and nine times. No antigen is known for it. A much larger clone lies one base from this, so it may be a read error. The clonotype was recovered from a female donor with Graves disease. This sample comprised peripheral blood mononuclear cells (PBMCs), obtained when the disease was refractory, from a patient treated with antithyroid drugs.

The CDR3 DNA is TGTGCCAGCACCCCCCGGGGGGGCACTGAAGCTTTCTTT. Amino acid sequence: CASTPRGGTEAFF. The rearrangement joins TRBV11-2 to TRBJ1-1; D perhaps matches TRBD1 (5 bases). The V and J ends lost 7 bases and 4 bases respectively, with 13 bases between them. CDR1 SGHAT and CDR2 FQNNGV come from the germline V gene. CDR3 length equals 13 residues.